The clone carrying this TCR beta chain turned up a few times. Symptom resolution, clearance, or two negative PCRs marked the recovered donors of Cohort 3. This entry is derived from a study of blood T cell repertoires in COVID-19. The wider study: The study drew acute and convalescent COVID-19 samples from the United States, Italy and Spain. From T cells, B-cell-depleted T cells, or PBMCs came the material, which was cDNA or gDNA.

Original processing notes: From reference gene primer amplification, estimates of nucleated cell counts were derived. Data came from immunoSEQ multiplex PCR; TCRdb stores just in-frame clones and leaves some out. The V and J calls and clone size are taken from that table; D and trimming were inferred from the DNA. The table lists 250,000 to 350,000 clones, 80% to 90% of them singletons. The CDR3 covers 18 residues. Germline values: CDR1 GTSNPN, CDR2 SVGIG (reference sequence). V dropped 2 bases and J dropped 7; count of bases not matched to a gene: 18. This receptor was taken from a woman aged 25-40 years who had recovered from COVID-19. The chain carries TRBV30 and TRBJ2-1, with TRBD2 matching 9 bases. The sequencing sample was made of PBMCs or T cells enriched from blood (not recorded which). This chain's CDR3 is CAWSQKFGRGGASNEQFF. The CDR3 DNA reads as TGTGCCTGGAGTCAAAAGTTTGGACGCGGGGGGGCTAGTAATGAGCAGTTCTTC.